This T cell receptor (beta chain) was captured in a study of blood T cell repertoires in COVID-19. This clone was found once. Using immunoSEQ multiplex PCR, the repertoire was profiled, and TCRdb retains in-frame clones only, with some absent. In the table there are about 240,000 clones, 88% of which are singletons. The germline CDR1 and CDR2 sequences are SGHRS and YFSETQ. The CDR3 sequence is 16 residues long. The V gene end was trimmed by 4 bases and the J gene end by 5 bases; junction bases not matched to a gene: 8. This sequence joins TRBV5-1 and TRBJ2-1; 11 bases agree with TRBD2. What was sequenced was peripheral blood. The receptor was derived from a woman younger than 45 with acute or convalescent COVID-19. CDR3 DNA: TGCGCCAGCAGCCCCATGACTAGCGGGGCCAACAATGAGCAGTTCTTC. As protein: CASSPMTSGANNEQFF.